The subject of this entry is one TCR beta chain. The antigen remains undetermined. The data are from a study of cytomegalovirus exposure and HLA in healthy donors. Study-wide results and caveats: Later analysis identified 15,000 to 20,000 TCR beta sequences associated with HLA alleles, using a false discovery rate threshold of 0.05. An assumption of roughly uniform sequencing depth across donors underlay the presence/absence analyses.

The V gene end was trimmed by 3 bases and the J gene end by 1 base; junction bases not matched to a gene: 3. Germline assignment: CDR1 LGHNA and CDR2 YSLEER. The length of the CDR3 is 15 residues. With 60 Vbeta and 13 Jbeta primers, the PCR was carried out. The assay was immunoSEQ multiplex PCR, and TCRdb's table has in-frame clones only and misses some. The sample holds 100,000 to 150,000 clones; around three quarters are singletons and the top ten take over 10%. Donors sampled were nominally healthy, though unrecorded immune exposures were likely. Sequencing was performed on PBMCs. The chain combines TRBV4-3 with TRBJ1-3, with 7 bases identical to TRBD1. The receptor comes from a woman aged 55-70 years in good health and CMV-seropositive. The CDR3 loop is CASSQLGQSGNTIYF. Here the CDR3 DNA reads TGCGCCAGCAGCCAGTTGGGACAGTCTGGAAACACCATATATTTT.